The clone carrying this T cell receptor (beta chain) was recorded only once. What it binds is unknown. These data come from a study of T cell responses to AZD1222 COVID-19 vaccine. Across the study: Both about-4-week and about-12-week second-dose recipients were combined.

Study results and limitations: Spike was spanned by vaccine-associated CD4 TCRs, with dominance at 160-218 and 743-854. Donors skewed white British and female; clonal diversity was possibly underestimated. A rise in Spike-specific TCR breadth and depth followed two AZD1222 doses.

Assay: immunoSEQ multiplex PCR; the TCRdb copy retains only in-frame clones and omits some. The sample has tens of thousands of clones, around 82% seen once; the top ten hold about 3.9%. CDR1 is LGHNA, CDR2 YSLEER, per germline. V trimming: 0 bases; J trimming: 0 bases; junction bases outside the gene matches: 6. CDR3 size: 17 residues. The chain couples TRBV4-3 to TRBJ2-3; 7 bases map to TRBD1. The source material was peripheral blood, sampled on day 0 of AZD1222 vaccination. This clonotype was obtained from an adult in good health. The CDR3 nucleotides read TGCGCCAGCAGCCAAGATCGGGCAGGGGGAAGCACAGATACGCAGTATTTT. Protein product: CASSQDRAGGSTDTQYF.